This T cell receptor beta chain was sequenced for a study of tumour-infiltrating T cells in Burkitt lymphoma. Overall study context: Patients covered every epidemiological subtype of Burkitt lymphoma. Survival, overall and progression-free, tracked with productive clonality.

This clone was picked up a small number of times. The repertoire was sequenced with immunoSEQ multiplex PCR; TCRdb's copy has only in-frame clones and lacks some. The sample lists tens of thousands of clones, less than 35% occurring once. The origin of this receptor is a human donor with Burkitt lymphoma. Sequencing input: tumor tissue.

The CDR3 reads CASSQGGGRAYEQYF. CDR3 in DNA: TGCGCCAGCAGCCAAGGAGGCGGGAGGGCCTACGAGCAGTACTTC. V gene TRBV4-3 combines with J gene TRBJ2-7; 9 positions match TRBD2. CDR3 length: 15 residues. V gave up 1 base and J gave up 2 bases; unmatched junction bases: 3. Germline V gene data show CDR1 as LGHNA and CDR2 as YSLEER.